The 7 T cell receptor beta chains below were found in one sample sequenced in a study of T cells expressing NK-cell markers. With the 5' RACE reads reprocessed, TCRdb shows one record per CDR3 protein and no DNA. Listed are about 260,000 distinct CDR3 sequences; 0.3% to 0.45% falls within the top ten. The sample consisted of blood T cells: a sorted CD56 or NKG2C T cell subset, CD4+ or CD8+ T cells, or bulk PBMC T cells (not recorded which). The receptors here all came from a young man in good health.

V is TRBV28 and J is TRBJ2-1; absent DNA, TCRdb's TRBD2 call cannot be checked. Looked up from germline, CDR1 is MDHEN and CDR2 is SYDVKM. This CDR3 spans 18 amino acids. CDR3 protein: CASSLKGLAGPVWNEQFF.

The chain couples TRBV20-1 to TRBJ2-5; checking the TCRdb D call of TRBD1 is not possible without DNA. CDR1 and CDR2 from the germline V gene are DFQATT and SNEGSKA (reference sequence). The CDR3 contains 13 residues. CDR3 in amino acids: CSATLGHLETQYF.

The rearrangement links TRBV5-1 to TRBJ1-4; as DNA is missing, the TRBD1 call by TCRdb cannot be tested. CDR3 length: 16 residues. Germline values: CDR1 SGHRS, CDR2 YFSETQ. The CDR3 sequence is CASSSSTGFPNEKLFF.

The rearrangement joins TRBV20-1 to TRBJ2-1; TCRdb gives TRBD2 as the D gene, but with no DNA this cannot be confirmed. Per the germline V gene, CDR1 is DFQATT and CDR2 is SNEGSKA (reference sequence). The CDR3 loop spans 15 amino acids. This CDR3 reads CSAINPSSPFNEQFF.

The chain links TRBV10-3 to TRBJ1-5; lacking DNA, the TRBD1 call made by TCRdb goes unchecked. Germline V gene lookup returns CDR1 ENHRY and CDR2 SYGVKD. The length of the CDR3 is 14 residues. The chain's CDR3 is CAISEGTGVLPQHF.

The chain uses TRBV29-1 and TRBJ1-2; the TRBD1 assignment by TCRdb is unverifiable without DNA. CDR1 SQVTM and CDR2 ANQGSEA come from the germline V gene. CDR3 length: 14 amino acids. The CDR3 loop reads CSSNGGQGSYGYTF.

V usage is TRBV12-3 or TRBV12-4 and J usage is TRBJ1-1; TCRdb's D gene call, TRBD1, goes unchecked for lack of DNA. There are 15 residues in the CDR3. Here the CDR3 reads CASSSSGTGNTEAFF.